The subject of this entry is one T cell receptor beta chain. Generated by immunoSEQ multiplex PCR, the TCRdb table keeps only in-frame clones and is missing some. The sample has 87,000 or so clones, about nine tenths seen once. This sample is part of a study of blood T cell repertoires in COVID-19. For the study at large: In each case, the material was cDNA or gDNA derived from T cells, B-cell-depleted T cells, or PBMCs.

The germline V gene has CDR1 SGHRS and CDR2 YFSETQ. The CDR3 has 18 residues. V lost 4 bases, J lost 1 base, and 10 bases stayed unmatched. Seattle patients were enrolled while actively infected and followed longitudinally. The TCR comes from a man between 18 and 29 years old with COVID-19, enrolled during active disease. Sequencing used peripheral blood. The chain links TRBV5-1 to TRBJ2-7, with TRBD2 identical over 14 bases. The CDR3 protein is CASSLRPGLAGASYEQYF. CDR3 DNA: TGCGCCAGCAGCCTCCGCCCGGGACTAGCGGGAGCTTCCTACGAGCAGTACTTC.